This is a list of T cell receptor beta chains from one sample in a study of CD8 T cells in Susac syndrome. TCRdb called the immunoSEQ multiplex PCR reads again in MiXCR, with one record for every CDR3 protein. The data contain some 160,000 distinct CDR3 sequences, 90% to 95% of them singletons. The material sequenced was CD4+ T cells from PBMCs. The receptors originated from a human donor with Susac syndrome. CDR3s include the opening cysteine and the closing phenylalanine or tryptophan. Each record gives: V gene, J gene, CDR3 protein.

v_gene: TRBV28; j_gene: TRBJ1-4; CDR3aa: CASSLGGGGTNEKLFF
v_gene: TRBV2; j_gene: TRBJ1-5; CDR3aa: CASSGVLVSQPQHF
v_gene: TRBV5-1; j_gene: TRBJ2-5; CDR3aa: CASQWTPQETQYF
v_gene: TRBV3-1; j_gene: TRBJ2-7; CDR3aa: CASSQRSYEQYF
v_gene: TRBV20-1; j_gene: TRBJ1-1; CDR3aa: CSAAGLRTSEAFF
v_gene: TRBV5-4; j_gene: TRBJ2-7; CDR3aa: CASSLSGSGGSYEQYF
v_gene: TRBV5-6; j_gene: TRBJ1-5; CDR3aa: CASSDREDQPQHF
v_gene: TRBV6-5; j_gene: TRBJ2-4; CDR3aa: CASSYSGGKNIQYF
v_gene: TRBV20-1; j_gene: TRBJ2-7; CDR3aa: CSVLLTSGAAGEQYF
v_gene: TRBV20-1; j_gene: TRBJ2-1; CDR3aa: CSARDRLAGGNEQFF
v_gene: TRBV20-1; j_gene: TRBJ1-2; CDR3aa: CSAVGGTATGVYGYTF
v_gene: TRBV28; j_gene: TRBJ2-5; CDR3aa: CASLTAGIVGVQETQYF
v_gene: TRBV25-1; j_gene: TRBJ1-4; CDR3aa: CASSVGRGGEKLFF
v_gene: TRBV6-4; j_gene: TRBJ2-7; CDR3aa: CASSRDTPSYEQYF
v_gene: TRBV10-3; j_gene: TRBJ2-5; CDR3aa: CAISVQGQETQYF
v_gene: TRBV7-2; j_gene: TRBJ1-6; CDR3aa: CASSPDSNSPLHF
v_gene: TRBV5-5; j_gene: TRBJ1-5; CDR3aa: CASSPLGGDSNQPQHF
v_gene: TRBV7-6; j_gene: TRBJ2-2; CDR3aa: CASSTRTGELFF
v_gene: TRBV24-1; j_gene: TRBJ2-1; CDR3aa: CATSDKGLAGGGEQFF
v_gene: TRBV7-2; j_gene: TRBJ1-3; CDR3aa: CASSLGVGSSGNTIYF
v_gene: TRBV29-1; j_gene: TRBJ1-1; CDR3aa: CSVGSGGGTEAFF
v_gene: TRBV19; j_gene: TRBJ2-1; CDR3aa: CASSHPSAPEQFF
v_gene: TRBV21-1; j_gene: TRBJ2-7; CDR3aa: CASSPVAGVTYEQYF
v_gene: TRBV6-5; j_gene: TRBJ2-6; CDR3aa: CASSSRAGSGANVLTF
v_gene: TRBV15; j_gene: TRBJ2-5; CDR3aa: CATSSATGGVQETQYF
v_gene: TRBV9; j_gene: TRBJ2-5; CDR3aa: CASSYTGLETQYF
v_gene: TRBV6-2/TRBV6-3; j_gene: TRBJ2-5; CDR3aa: CASSYSLTDQETQYF
v_gene: TRBV7-9; j_gene: TRBJ1-2; CDR3aa: CASSLATGVYGYTF
v_gene: TRBV5-6; j_gene: TRBJ2-3; CDR3aa: CASSLWSARDTQYF
v_gene: TRBV9; j_gene: TRBJ1-1; CDR3aa: CASSVGVSNTEAFF
v_gene: TRBV6-5; j_gene: TRBJ1-2; CDR3aa: CASSYSEGGYGYTF
v_gene: TRBV29-1; j_gene: TRBJ2-3; CDR3aa: CSVAQEADTQYF
v_gene: TRBV5-1; j_gene: TRBJ2-5; CDR3aa: CASSFEGPGETQYF
v_gene: TRBV7-9; j_gene: TRBJ1-1; CDR3aa: CASSWGQGDTEAFF
v_gene: TRBV12-3/TRBV12-4; j_gene: TRBJ2-1; CDR3aa: CASSPDGNNEQFF
v_gene: TRBV28; j_gene: TRBJ1-2; CDR3aa: CVGGSANYGYTF
v_gene: TRBV4-1; j_gene: TRBJ2-3; CDR3aa: CASSFSPGPRGGTQYF
v_gene: TRBV18; j_gene: TRBJ2-3; CDR3aa: CASSPTGAPSTDTQYF
v_gene: TRBV4-2; j_gene: TRBJ1-6; CDR3aa: CASSQGDGGNNSPLHF
v_gene: TRBV7-2; j_gene: TRBJ2-5; CDR3aa: CASSLGDRAETQYF
v_gene: TRBV2; j_gene: TRBJ1-6; CDR3aa: CASSTGQGGISPLHF
v_gene: TRBV12-3/TRBV12-4; j_gene: TRBJ1-5; CDR3aa: CASRTGGNQPQHF
v_gene: TRBV9; j_gene: TRBJ1-1; CDR3aa: CASSVAQGWNTEAFF
v_gene: TRBV2; j_gene: TRBJ2-1; CDR3aa: CASSEVGTSGGEQFF
v_gene: TRBV4-2; j_gene: TRBJ1-1; CDR3aa: CASSQDLPRNTEAFF
v_gene: TRBV4-2; j_gene: TRBJ2-1; CDR3aa: CASSQDTGQGAQNEQFF
v_gene: TRBV11-2; j_gene: TRBJ2-6; CDR3aa: CASSATTGILGANVLTF
v_gene: TRBV29-1; j_gene: TRBJ1-3; CDR3aa: CSVQERSGNTIYF
v_gene: TRBV10-3; j_gene: TRBJ2-7; CDR3aa: CAISGQGAPYEQYF
v_gene: TRBV12-3/TRBV12-4; j_gene: TRBJ1-5; CDR3aa: CASSFGGRTINQPQHF
v_gene: TRBV7-2; j_gene: TRBJ2-7; CDR3aa: CASSRQGLREQYF
v_gene: TRBV25-1; j_gene: TRBJ2-3; CDR3aa: CASSEWTASPDTQYF